The 29 T cell receptor beta chains given below trace back to one sample, sequenced in a study of early T cells in non-severe SARS-CoV-2 infection. TCRdb processed the 5' RACE reads anew with MiXCR; each CDR3 protein has one entry. The sample has about 69,000 distinct CDR3 sequences, 9.5% seen once. Input material: whole blood. All receptors come from an adult who was a healthcare worker with PCR-confirmed SARS-CoV-2 infection or an uninfected control (not recorded which).

This clonotype was detected a few times. The chain has TRBV14 and TRBJ1-2; D is uncertain. The V end was cut by 5 bases, the J end by 10 bases, with 14 bases between. Germline V gene sequence: CDR1 SGHDN, CDR2 FVKESK. CDR3 length: 12 amino acids. The CDR3 reads CASSRRGTTYTF. CDR3 in DNA: TGTGCCAGCAGCAGGAGAGGTACGACCTACACCTTC.

The chain employs TRBV6-2 or TRBV6-3 and TRBJ2-7, with 11 bases matching TRBD2. The germline V gene encodes CDR1 MNHEY and CDR2 SVGEGT. The CDR3 totals 16 residues. Trimming removed 5 bases from V and 2 bases from J; junction bases left unmatched: 8. The CDR3 DNA follows: TGTGCCAGCAGTCCCGGGACTAGCGGTAACCCCTACGAGCAGTACTTC. Amino acids: CASSPGTSGNPYEQYF.

This rearrangement joins TRBV6-6 to TRBJ2-6; D might be TRBD1 (5 bases). Trimming took 2 bases from V and 0 from J, leaving 14 bases between them. The CDR3 is made up of 18 amino acids. Germline CDR1 and CDR2: MNHNY and SVGAGI (reference sequence). CDR3 in DNA: TGTGCCAGCAGTTACGGTAGACAGCCGAACTCTGGGGCCAACGTCCTGACTTTC. It codes for CASSYGRQPNSGANVLTF.

The table lists this clonotype with many counts. The V and J genes are TRBV28 and TRBJ1-6; D gene unclear. The germline V gene encodes CDR1 MDHEN and CDR2 SYDVKM. This CDR3 comprises 15 residues. Trimming stripped 7 bases from V and 8 bases from J, with 18 bases between. The CDR3 is CASNFDLPGDSPLHF. The CDR3 bases are TGTGCCAGCAACTTTGACCTACCGGGTGATTCACCCCTCCACTTT. Using reference TRBV28 and TRBJ1-6 for the parts outside the CDR3, the full variable domain is DVKVTQSSRYLVKRTGEKVFLECVQDMDHENMFWYRQDPGLGLRLIYFSYDVKMKEKGDIPEGYSVSREKKERFSLILESASTNQTSMYLCASNFDLPGDSPLHFGNGTRLTVT.

The chain is built from TRBV7-9 and TRBJ1-4; D may be TRBD1 (5 bases). With 5 bases removed from V and 0 bases from J, the gap between germline ends came to 16 bases. Germline CDR1 SEHNR, CDR2 FQNEAQ (reference sequence). The CDR3 has 17 amino acids. CDR3 amino acids: CASSPRSGTTTNEKLFF. CDR3 DNA sequence: TGTGCCAGCAGCCCGAGGTCAGGGACCACAACTAATGAAAAACTGTTTTTT.

This chain joins TRBV5-5 and TRBJ1-1, with D possibly matching TRBD1 (5 bases). The V gene's germline CDR1 is SGHKS and CDR2 YYEKEE (reference sequence). The CDR3 has 14 amino acids. Trimming removed 0 bases at V and 8 bases at J, with 14 bases between. The CDR3 coding sequence is TGTGCCAGCAGCTTGGGGGTACAGGCTACAGAAGCTTTCTTT. It specifies CASSLGVQATEAFF.

The sample holds many counts of this clonotype. The genes are TRBV29-1 and TRBJ2-2, with a weak D call TRBD2 (5 bases). Trimming removed 6 bases from V and 6 bases from J, with 11 bases in between. The CDR3 runs to 12 residues. Germline V CDR1 and CDR2: SQVTM, ANQGSEA. CDR3 amino acids: CSVLLASGELFF. The CDR3 DNA reads as TGCAGCGTCCTCCTAGCTTCCGGGGAGCTGTTTTTT.

In this sample, this clonotype turned up a few times. This chain links TRBV14 with TRBJ2-5, with D possibly matching TRBD2 (6 bases). This CDR3 has 15 amino acids. V dropped 1 base and J dropped 5 bases, with 14 bases sitting between them. Germline V lookup: CDR1 SGHDN, CDR2 FVKESK. The CDR3 region is CASSQGGWLAETQYF. CDR3 nucleotide sequence: TGTGCCAGCAGCCAAGGAGGCTGGCTAGCGGAGACCCAGTACTTC.

This clonotype was recorded a few times. J is TRBJ2-1 and V is TRBV7-3; 10 positions match TRBD2. The CDR3 has 16 residues. The germline gives CDR1 SGHTA, CDR2 FQGTGA. Trimming removed 1 base from V and 5 bases from J; junction bases left unmatched: 5. The CDR3: CASSLNGLAVNNEQFF. Here the CDR3 DNA reads TGTGCCAGCAGCTTAAATGGACTAGCGGTGAACAATGAGCAGTTCTTC.

The chain recombines TRBV9 with TRBJ2-3; either TRBD1 or TRBD2 may supply D (5 bases each). V gave up 4 bases and J gave up 1 base, with 13 bases separating them. The germline CDR1 and CDR2 sequences are SGDLS and YYNGEE. The CDR3 has 15 residues. CDR3 nucleotide sequence: TGTGCCAGCAGCTTCAACCGGGACGGCACAGATACGCAGTATTTT. Its translation: CASSFNRDGTDTQYF.

Ten or more counts support this clonotype. The genes are TRBV5-1 and TRBJ1-2; 9 nucleotides agree with TRBD1. The CDR3 consists of 15 residues. Germline CDR1 SGHRS, CDR2 YFSETQ. With V trimmed by 1 base and J by 4 bases, 5 bases remained unmatched. CDR3 nucleotides: TGCGCCAGCAGCTTGACAGGGGGCCTTGGCTATGGCTACACCTTC. It specifies CASSLTGGLGYGYTF.

This clonotype was seen only a few times. V is TRBV4-3 and J is TRBJ1-1; D uncertain. CDR1 and CDR2 (germline): LGHNA, YSLEER. V dropped 0 bases and J dropped 9 bases, with 20 bases sitting between them. The CDR3 runs 16 residues. The CDR3 DNA sequence: TGCGCCAGCAGCCAAGAGCCCCGCCCCTCCCGTTCAAAAGCTTTCTTT. Encoded protein: CASSQEPRPSRSKAFF.

This clonotype was counted only a few times. This chain links TRBV6-1 with TRBJ2-5; TRBD1 might be the D (6 bases). V lost 5 bases to trimming and J lost 5 bases, with 15 bases between them. The CDR3 consists of 14 residues. Germline V gene lookup returns CDR1 MNHNS and CDR2 SASEGT. The CDR3 protein is CASSLHRAGETQYF. As DNA, the CDR3 is TGTGCCAGCAGTTTGCACAGGGCAGGGGAGACCCAGTACTTC.

This clonotype was seen at least ten times. The rearrangement links TRBV5-5 to TRBJ1-4, with no clear D. The CDR3 is 13 amino acids. V was trimmed by 3 bases and J by 8 bases, leaving 11 bases between them. Germline values: CDR1 SGHKS, CDR2 YYEKEE (reference sequence). For the CDR3, the DNA is TGTGCCAGCAGCTGGGCCCTGGGCGAAAAACTGTTTTTT. Encoded protein: CASSWALGEKLFF.

The J gene is TRBJ2-1, the V gene TRBV9; no clear D gene. This CDR3 has 11 amino acids. Trimming shortened V by 2 bases and J by 5 bases, and 2 bases separated the two germline ends. Looked up from germline, CDR1 is SGDLS and CDR2 is YYNGEE. CDR3 DNA sequence: TGTGCCAGCAGCGTGAACAATGAGCAGTTCTTC. It is translated as CASSVNNEQFF.

This clonotype was counted only a few times. The V call is TRBV6-1, the J call TRBJ2-7; perhaps D is TRBD1 or TRBD2 (6 bases each). V was trimmed by 0 bases and J by 5 bases, leaving 14 bases between them. The CDR3 runs 15 residues. Germline assignment: CDR1 MNHNS and CDR2 SASEGT. The CDR3 bases are TGTGCCAGCAGTGAAGCCGGGGGCGGATGGGACGAGCAGTACTTC. Translated, it gives CASSEAGGGWDEQYF.

This clonotype was recorded at least ten times. CDR3 nucleotide sequence: TGTGCCAGCAGCGTTCAGGGCTTTGGAAACACCATATATTTT. Amino acid sequence: CASSVQGFGNTIYF. This rearrangement joins TRBV2 to TRBJ1-3; TRBD1 might be the D (5 bases). V lost 6 bases and J lost 3, with 12 bases in between. The germline gives CDR1 SNHLY, CDR2 FYNNEI. This CDR3 spans 14 amino acids. Using reference TRBV2 and TRBJ1-3 for the parts outside the CDR3, the full variable domain is EPEVTQTPSHQVTQMGQEVILRCVPISNHLYFYWYRQILGQKVEFLVSFYNNEISEKSEIFDDQFSVERPDGSNFTLKIRSTKLEDSAMYFCASSVQGFGNTIYFGEGSWLTVV.

This clonotype was detected many times. The V gene is TRBV20-1, the J gene TRBJ2-7, with 7 bases that match TRBD2. Germline V gives CDR1 DFQATT, CDR2 SNEGSKA (reference sequence). The CDR3 loop spans 14 amino acids. V shed 6 bases, J shed 4 bases, and the junction held 12 bases outside the gene matches. CDR3 bases: TGCAGTGCCTTCCCGGGAGGACCTTCATACGAGCAGTACTTC. This translates into CSAFPGGPSYEQYF.

A few counts support this clonotype. CDR3 sequence (DNA): TGTGCCAGCAGTGAAGGATGGAGACGCACAGATACGCAGTATTTT. Protein product: CASSEGWRRTDTQYF. The V call is TRBV25-1, the J call TRBJ2-3; D call uncertain. The CDR3 is made up of 15 amino acids. Trimming took 2 bases from V and 1 from J, leaving 10 bases between them. CDR1 is MGHDK and CDR2 is SYGVNS in the germline V gene.

The sample holds many counts of this clonotype. The J gene is TRBJ2-6, the V gene TRBV2; D may correspond to TRBD1 or TRBD2 (5 bases each). CDR3 length: 20 residues. Trimming left V 8 bases short and J 2 bases short, with 28 bases between. Germline CDR1 reads SNHLY; CDR2 reads FYNNEI. The CDR3 here is CASLTLLSRGIDAGANVLTF. The CDR3 DNA reads TGTGCCAGCCTAACCCTCTTATCGAGGGGTATCGACGCTGGGGCCAACGTCCTGACTTTC.

V gene TRBV6-2 or TRBV6-3 combines with J gene TRBJ2-1, with 10 bases fitting TRBD2. The CDR3 runs to 16 residues. Germline CDR1 MNHEY, CDR2 SVGEGT. With 4 bases clipped from V and 7 bases from J, the junction kept 10 bases outside the gene matches. CDR3 in DNA: TGTGCCAGCAGTTCCCATCGTAGCGGGAGGTCAAATGAGCAGTTCTTC. Its translation: CASSSHRSGRSNEQFF.

As concerns this clonotype: One end of the junction varies from germline; a read error may be responsible. The chain recombines TRBV20-1 with TRBJ1-1; D unclear. Germline assignment: CDR1 DFQATT and CDR2 SNEGSKA (reference sequence). The CDR3 has 16 amino acids. This CDR3 is CSARGTFGLMNTEVFF. CDR3 in DNA: TGCAGTGCTAGAGGGACTTTCGGGCTCATGAACACTGAAGTTTTCTTT.

A few counts support this clonotype. The rearrangement links TRBV7-2 to TRBJ2-3; tentative D call: TRBD2 (5 bases). V gave up 6 bases and J gave up 0 bases, with 10 bases separating them. This CDR3 region has 14 residues. The germline gives CDR1 SGHTA, CDR2 FQGNSA. The CDR3 DNA sequence: TGTGCCAGCAGGTCAGGCGGGAGCACAGATACGCAGTATTTT. This encodes CASRSGGSTDTQYF. Full variable domain (outside the CDR3, taken from reference TRBV7-2 and TRBJ2-3): GAGVSQSPSNKVTEKGKDVELRCDPISGHTALYWYRQSLGQGLEFLIYFQGNSAPDKSGLPSDRFSAERTGGSVSTLTIQRTQQEDSAVYLCASRSGGSTDTQYFGPGTRLTVL.

This clonotype was detected only a few times. CDR3 coding DNA: TGCAGTGCTAGAGCGCCTAGTGATACGCAGTATTTT. Protein sequence: CSARAPSDTQYF. The chain carries TRBV20-1 and TRBJ2-3, with D uncertain. CDR1 and CDR2 (germline): DFQATT, SNEGSKA (reference sequence). The CDR3 has 12 residues. Between the trimmed V and J ends, which lost 1 base and 6 bases, there was a span of 8 bases.

Ten or more counts support this clonotype. The rearrangement joins TRBV9 to TRBJ2-1; tentatively, D is TRBD2 (5 bases). CDR1 and CDR2 (germline): SGDLS, YYNGEE. Trimming removed 6 bases at V and 0 bases at J, with 13 bases between. The CDR3 length is 15 residues. CDR3 region: CASTPGVSSYNEQFF. CDR3 nucleotides: TGTGCCAGCACCCCCGGGGTTAGCTCCTACAATGAGCAGTTCTTC.

This clonotype was seen at least ten times. The CDR3 DNA sequence: TGTGCCAGCTCACCTTCGGACAGGACAGATACGCAGTATTTT. Translating it yields CASSPSDRTDTQYF. This sequence joins TRBV18 and TRBJ2-3; 7 bases are shared with TRBD1. Unmatched junction bases numbered 3, after V lost 3 bases and J lost 3 bases. The length of the CDR3 is 14 residues. The germline V gene encodes CDR1 KGHSH and CDR2 LQKENI.

The V call is TRBV10-2, the J call TRBJ2-3; 9 bases are a match to TRBD1. Germline trimming cut 8 bases from V and 1 base from J; bases unmatched to any gene: 7. Germline V CDR1 and CDR2: WSHSY, SAAADI. This CDR3 spans 15 amino acids. Here the CDR3 DNA reads TGCGCCAGCGGGGCCCGGGACAGGGGCACAGATACGCAGTATTTT. Translation gives CASGARDRGTDTQYF.

This clonotype was counted at least ten times. V is TRBV5-1 and J is TRBJ1-5; TRBD1 agrees at 7 bases. The CDR3 totals 15 residues. J lost 4 bases, V lost 0 bases, and 4 bases had no gene match. Per germline, CDR1 SGHRS and CDR2 YFSETQ. CDR3 loop: CASSLGDSWNQPQHF. The CDR3 region has the DNA TGCGCCAGCAGCTTGGGGGACAGTTGGAATCAGCCCCAGCATTTT.

At least ten counts were recorded for this clonotype. The chain couples TRBV12-5 to TRBJ2-1, with 8 positions matching TRBD1. Looked up from germline, CDR1 is LGHNT and CDR2 is FRNRAP. There are 15 residues in the CDR3. The trim removed 7 bases at V and 3 bases at J, leaving 8 bases unmatched. The DNA for the CDR3 is TGTGCTAGTGCCCCGAGAGGACAGGGCTACAATGAGCAGTTCTTC. Encoded protein: CASAPRGQGYNEQFF. Supplemented by reference TRBV12-5 and TRBJ2-1, the full variable domain reads DARVTQTPRHKVTEMGQEVTMRCQPILGHNTVFWYRQTMMQGLELLAYFRNRAPLDDSGMPKDRFSAEMPDATLATLKIQPSEPRDSAVYFCASAPRGQGYNEQFFGPGTRLTVL.